A selection of T cell receptor beta chains follows, all from one sample in a study of control samples from healthy donors and cancer patients. Profiling relied on immunoSEQ multiplex PCR, and the TCRdb table lists in-frame clones only, not all of them. Counted here are some 130,000 clones, 75% to 90% occurring once; the ten biggest clones make up roughly 8.7%. The sequenced material came from blood. All receptors come from a woman aged 25 to 39 in good health. CDR3s include the opening cysteine and the closing phenylalanine or tryptophan. The D gene is left open where the match is weak. Not all rows give a size; the values are once, few, many and, for expanded clones, a class.

v_call,cdr3_length,j_call,clone_size,d_call,cdr3_aa,cdr3_nt
TRBV25-1,16,TRBJ1-1,NA,TRBD1,CASSESHRGLDTEAFF,TGTGCCAGCAGTGAATCCCACAGGGGGCTTGACACTGAAGCTTTCTTT
TRBV25-1,14,TRBJ1-1,NA,NA,CASSDAGKNTEAFF,TGTGCCAGCAGTGATGCAGGAAAGAACACTGAAGCTTTCTTT
TRBV5-1,14,TRBJ2-1,NA,NA,CASSSGTFGDEQFF,TGCGCCAGCAGCTCGGGGACTTTTGGGGATGAGCAGTTCTTC
TRBV7-2,15,TRBJ1-3,NA,NA,CASSLAAGTGNTIYF,TGTGCCAGCAGCTTAGCGGCGGGAACTGGAAACACCATATATTTT
TRBV5-1,16,TRBJ2-1,NA,NA,CASSGEVGGSYNEQFF,TGCGCCAGCAGCGGGGAAGTGGGGGGCTCCTACAATGAGCAGTTCTTC
TRBV29-1,10,TRBJ2-1,NA,NA,CSVTRREQFF,TGCAGCGTTACCCGAAGGGAGCAGTTCTTC
TRBV7-8,14,TRBJ2-7,NA,NA,CASSLRWGTYEQYF,TGTGCCAGCAGCTTGAGGTGGGGGACCTACGAGCAGTACTTC
TRBV5-1,16,TRBJ1-6,NA,TRBD1,CASSFMPTGNNSPLHF,TGCGCCAGCAGCTTCATGCCGACAGGGAATAATTCACCCCTCCACTTT
TRBV19,14,TRBJ2-7,once,NA,CASRSRRTSYEQYF,TGTGCCAGTAGGAGCCGGCGAACCTCCTACGAGCAGTACTTC
TRBV11-3,15,TRBJ2-1,NA,TRBD2,CASSSRLAGVGEQFF,TGTGCCAGCAGCTCCCGACTAGCGGGAGTTGGTGAGCAGTTCTTC
TRBV6-5,13,TRBJ1-5,NA,TRBD1,CASRTGKNQPQHF,TGTGCCAGCAGGACAGGGAAAAATCAGCCCCAGCATTTT
TRBV19,15,TRBJ2-5,NA,TRBD2,CASSPLAGSTETQYF,TGTGCCAGTAGTCCCCTAGCGGGATCCACGGAGACCCAGTACTTC
TRBV27,15,TRBJ2-3,NA,NA,CASSQGPTGTDTQYF,TGTGCCAGCAGTCAAGGACCTACGGGGACAGATACGCAGTATTTT
TRBV9,14,TRBJ2-5,NA,NA,CASSVSGGWETQYF,TGTGCCAGCAGCGTATCGGGGGGCTGGGAGACCCAGTACTTC
TRBV28,18,TRBJ2-3,NA,NA,CASSLSFGLAPSTDTQYF,TGTGCCAGCAGTTTAAGTTTTGGGCTAGCGCCTAGCACAGATACGCAGTATTTT
TRBV29-1,14,TRBJ1-1,NA,NA,CSVFPRDQGAEAFF,TGCAGCGTTTTCCCCCGGGACCAGGGCGCTGAAGCTTTCTTT
TRBV6-6,14,TRBJ2-3,NA,NA,CASSPTIETDTQYF,TGTGCCAGCAGCCCCACCATAGAGACAGATACGCAGTATTTT
TRBV27,15,TRBJ1-6,NA,TRBD1,CASRGTARNNSPLHF,TGTGCCAGCAGAGGGACAGCCCGTAATAATTCACCCCTCCACTTT
TRBV6-1,14,TRBJ2-5,NA,NA,CASSEGGLQETQYF,TGTGCCAGCAGTGAGGGGGGCCTCCAAGAGACCCAGTACTTC
TRBV30,13,TRBJ1-6,NA,TRBD1,CAYWTGSDSPLHF,TGTGCCTACTGGACAGGGTCGGATTCACCCCTCCACTTT
TRBV5-1,19,TRBJ2-2,NA,NA,CASSRDGWDLIWNTGELFF,TGCGCCAGCAGCAGGGACGGGTGGGACTTGATCTGGAACACCGGGGAGCTGTTTTTT
TRBV4-2,16,TRBJ2-3,NA,NA,CASSQDRTMRGDTQYF,TGTGCCAGCAGCCAAGATCGGACTATGAGAGGAGATACGCAGTATTTT
TRBV28,18,TRBJ1-6,NA,TRBD1,CASSDGQGWGKKDSPLHF,TGTGCCAGCAGCGACGGACAGGGCTGGGGTAAGAAGGATTCACCCCTCCACTTT
TRBV6-4,13,TRBJ1-2,NA,TRBD1,CASRAGQHYGYTF,TGTGCCAGCAGAGCGGGACAGCACTATGGCTACACCTTC
TRBV6-1,13,TRBJ1-2,NA,NA,CASSESGNYGYTF,TGTGCCAGCAGTGAATCCGGGAACTATGGCTACACCTTC
TRBV19,13,TRBJ2-5,NA,NA,CASSKGREGTQYF,TGTGCCAGTAGTAAGGGACGGGAAGGGACCCAGTACTTC
TRBV12-3/TRBV12-4,13,TRBJ2-1,NA,NA,CASSLGQDNEQFF,TGTGCCAGCAGTTTGGGGCAGGACAATGAGCAGTTCTTC
TRBV23-1,18,TRBJ1-1,few,TRBD1,CATPNPGQGARGTTEAFF,TGCGCCACCCCGAACCCGGGACAGGGGGCGCGGGGGACTACTGAAGCTTTCTTT
TRBV5-1,12,TRBJ1-1,NA,NA,CASSFGGTEAFF,TGCGCCAGCAGCTTTGGGGGGACTGAAGCTTTCTTT
TRBV5-1,14,TRBJ2-5,NA,NA,CASSLGPADETQYF,TGCGCCAGCAGCTTGGGGCCAGCGGATGAGACCCAGTACTTC
TRBV3-1/TRBV3-2,16,TRBJ2-3,NA,TRBD2,CASSSLLAGPTDTQYF,TGTGCCAGCAGCTCCCTGCTAGCGGGGCCCACAGATACGCAGTATTTT
TRBV3-1/TRBV3-2,14,TRBJ2-1,NA,NA,CASSPALRPSEQFF,TGTGCCAGCAGCCCCGCCCTGCGCCCCAGTGAGCAGTTCTTC
TRBV6-5,16,TRBJ1-5,NA,TRBD1,CASSYLGTGGGQPQHF,TGTGCCAGCAGTTACCTCGGGACAGGGGGGGGTCAGCCCCAGCATTTT
TRBV9,16,TRBJ2-5,few,TRBD2,CASSSRGSGEEETQYF,TGTGCCAGCAGCTCACGGGGTAGCGGGGAGGAGGAGACCCAGTACTTC
TRBV19,15,TRBJ1-4,NA,NA,CASSKAGLANEKLFF,TGTGCCAGTAGTAAGGCGGGTTTGGCTAATGAAAAACTGTTTTTT
TRBV18,14,TRBJ2-1,NA,NA,CASSLTQGSNEQFF,TGTGCCAGCTCCCTCACCCAGGGTTCCAATGAGCAGTTCTTC
TRBV2,14,TRBJ2-7,NA,NA,CASSDSAAPGEQYF,TGTGCCAGCAGTGATAGTGCGGCCCCCGGGGAGCAGTACTTC
TRBV4-1,19,TRBJ1-1,NA,NA,CASSRGTRGAGMGNTEAFF,TGCGCCAGCAGCCGAGGGACAAGAGGCGCAGGGATGGGGAACACTGAAGCTTTCTTT
TRBV7-7,16,TRBJ2-5,NA,TRBD1,CASSFSTGGRMGTQYF,TGTGCCAGCAGCTTCTCGACAGGGGGTCGTATGGGGACCCAGTACTTC
TRBV2,19,TRBJ2-3,NA,TRBD2,CASSEFGTSGRAGSDTQYF,TGTGCCAGCAGTGAATTTGGGACTAGCGGGAGGGCAGGATCAGATACGCAGTATTTT
TRBV19,13,TRBJ2-7,NA,TRBD1,CASSLGQGTEQYF,TGTGCCAGTAGCCTTGGACAGGGAACCGAGCAGTACTTC